This TCR beta chain was found in a study of T cell clonality in common variable immunodeficiency. General study results and limits: CVID subjects showed higher TCRbeta clonality than healthy controls. CVID subjects shared fewer TCRbeta clones than healthy controls did. Reportedly, TCR beta sequences from common variable immunodeficiency showed fewer deletions and N-nucleotide insertions.

Control and CVID samples contributed equal amounts of genomic DNA. Assay used: immunoSEQ multiplex PCR; TCRdb lists only in-frame clones, some missing. The sample is made up of approximately 81,000 clones, none counted only once. This clone was recorded many times. Its antigen is still unknown. The CDR3 end is not reached by the read, which stops 3 residues before it; the germline J gene fills it in. The ends were cut back, 1 base at V and 5 bases at J, with 17 bases in the middle. The V gene's germline CDR1 is SGHDN and CDR2 FVKESK. CDR3 length: 16 residues. The chain carries TRBV14 and TRBJ2-5; possibly TRBD2 for D (5 bases). The receptor's source is a person aged 18 to 75 in good health. Specimen: peripheral blood mononuclear cells. The sequenced CDR3 bases are TGTGCCAGCAGCCAAGCAAGAGGGTTCTCGGGGGAGACC. The encoded protein is CASSQARGFSGET. The whole CDR3 sequence reads CASSQARGFSGETQYF. The full variable domain, in which reference TRBV14 and TRBJ2-5 provide the parts outside the CDR3, is EAGVTQFPSHSVIEKGQTVTLRCDPISGHDNLYWYRRVMGKEIKFLLHFVKESKQDESGMPNNRFLAERTGGTYSTLKVQPAELEDSGVYFCASSQARGFSGETQYFGPGTRLLVL.